The 29 T cell receptor beta chains below were found in one sample sequenced in a study of blood T cells in healthy people across ages (dated by TCRdb to between 2015 and 2016). Library prep was done by 5' RACE. TCRdb shows the sequencer as Illumina HiSeq 2500. The second PCR ran for roughly 7 to 12 cycles and used a J-beta primer mix along with a sample-barcoded 5' primer. In-frame beta chains were kept once TCRdb had trimmed the public reads at Q25 with fastp and called clones with MiXCR. Under each unique CDR3 protein, matching rows form one entry showing the most common genes and DNA. A total of 650,000 or so distinct CDR3 sequences appear in this sample, 45% to 60% of them only once. The ten largest clones capture about 14% of the sample. Specimen: blood. Receptor source: a woman older than 75 in good health.

The CDR3 nucleotides read TGTGCCAGCAGCGTAGGGTTAGGGGCGGTGGAGACCCAGTACTTC. It codes for CASSVGLGAVETQYF. This chain links TRBV9 with TRBJ2-7; TRBD1 is a possible D gene (5 bases). The J call may be wrong; the DNA end is better matched by TRBJ2-5. The CDR3 contains 15 residues. CDR1 is SGDLS, CDR2 YYNGEE, per germline.

Turning to this clonotype: Since a much larger clone is just one base distant, this may be a read error. The V gene is TRBV28, the J gene TRBJ2-5, with TRBD2 matching over 7 bases. The CDR3 runs 14 residues. In germline, CDR1 is MDHEN, CDR2 SYDVKM. The trim removed 8 bases at V and 11 bases at J, leaving 17 bases unmatched. CDR3 nucleotide sequence: TGTGCCAGCGCCGTAGCGGGTCTCTACAATGAGCAGTACTTC. Residues: CASAVAGLYNEQYF. Looking up the rest from reference TRBV28 and TRBJ2-5 gives the full variable domain: DVKVTQSSRYLVKRTGEKVFLECVQDMDHENMFWYRQDPGLGLRLIYFSYDVKMKEKGDIPEGYSVSREKKERFSLILESASTNQTSMYLCASAVAGLYNEQYFGPGTRLLVL.

This clonotype was counted only a few times. The chain couples TRBV5-1 to TRBJ2-1; maybe TRBD1 (5 bases). The better agreement between TRBJ2-7 and the DNA end casts doubt on the J call. CDR1 and CDR2 (germline): SGHRS, YFSETQ. CDR3 size: 17 residues. The CDR3 protein is CASSLNGAISSYNEQYF. The CDR3 region has the DNA TGCGCCAGCAGCCTGAATGGGGCCATCAGCTCCTACAATGAGCAGTACTTC.

The chain couples TRBV6-5 to TRBJ1-2; perhaps TRBD1 as D (6 bases). The V end lost 4 bases, the J end lost 7 bases, and 13 bases lay between the germline ends. Germline V gene data show CDR1 as MNHEY and CDR2 as SVGAGI. The CDR3 is made up of 13 amino acids. CDR3 protein: CASSLQAGAGYTF. In DNA form, the CDR3 reads TGTGCCAGCAGTTTACAGGCAGGGGCTGGCTACACCTTC.

This clonotype was recorded many times. A much larger clone lies a single base off, so this may be a read error. The gene calls are TRBV6-5 and TRBJ2-5, with 9 bases matching TRBD2. The germline gives CDR1 MNHEY, CDR2 SVGAGI. V gave up 2 bases and J gave up 11 bases; unmatched junction bases: 15. CDR3 length: 16 residues. The chain's CDR3 is CASSYGSGSSGNEQYF. As DNA, the CDR3 is TGTGCCAGCAGTTACGGTAGCGGGAGTTCGGGGAATGAGCAGTACTTC.

This clonotype has more than one count but fewer than ten. CDR3 nucleotides: TGTGCCAGCAGACCGACGCCACGGGAGCCCCAGCATTTT. It specifies CASRPTPREPQHF. The gene calls are TRBV7-2 and TRBJ1-5; D unresolved. Trimming left V 6 bases short and J 8 bases short, with 14 bases between. This CDR3 is built from 13 residues. Germline V gene lookup returns CDR1 SGHTA and CDR2 FQGNSA.

Only a few counts were recorded for this clonotype. A single base separates this from a much larger clone, so it may be a read error. The chain employs TRBV6-5 and TRBJ1-5, with 8 positions matching TRBD1. V shed 8 bases, J shed 0 bases, and the junction held 6 bases outside the gene matches. This CDR3 has 15 amino acids. Germline V gene data show CDR1 as MNHEY and CDR2 as SVGAGI. DNA of the CDR3: TGTGCCAGCTGTCTGGACAGGGCTAGCAATCAGCCCCAGCATTTT. Protein: CASCLDRASNQPQHF.

In this sample, this clonotype turned up a few times. The chain uses TRBV5-1 and TRBJ2-1, with TRBD2 matching over 7 bases. This CDR3 region has 17 residues. Unmatched junction bases numbered 15, after V lost 3 bases and J lost 6 bases. CDR1 and CDR2 (germline): SGHRS, YFSETQ. The DNA for the CDR3 is TGCGCCAGCAGCTCCAGGTGGGGCGGGAGTGAGGGCAATGAGCAGTTCTTC. Translated: CASSSRWGGSEGNEQFF.

The rearrangement links TRBV29-1 to TRBJ2-5; D may correspond to TRBD1 or TRBD2 (5 bases each). From germline, CDR1 is SQVTM and CDR2 ANQGSEA. The germline V and J ends were trimmed by 6 bases and 5 bases, with 19 bases remaining between them. There are 14 residues in the CDR3. For the CDR3, the DNA is TGCAGCGTATCCGGGACCAGCGACGCGGAGACCCAGTACTTC. It codes for CSVSGTSDAETQYF. Looking up the rest from reference TRBV29-1 and TRBJ2-5 gives the full variable domain: SAVISQKPSRDICQRGTSLTIQCQVDSQVTMMFWYRQQPGQSLTLIATANQGSEATYESGFVIDKFPISRPNLTFSTLTVSNMSPEDSSIYLCSVSGTSDAETQYFGPGTRLLVL.

The chain combines TRBV9 with TRBJ2-3, with D possibly being TRBD1 (6 bases). The CDR3 consists of 15 residues. Trimming took 0 bases from V and 4 from J, leaving 12 bases between them. The germline V gene encodes CDR1 SGDLS and CDR2 YYNGEE. CDR3 region: CASSVAGTWADTQYF. The CDR3 coding sequence is TGTGCCAGCAGCGTAGCCGGGACATGGGCAGATACGCAGTATTTT.

The V and J genes are TRBV10-3 and TRBJ2-5; D is unresolved. The DNA end is a closer match to TRBJ2-7, so the J assignment may be wrong. Germline assignment: CDR1 ENHRY and CDR2 SYGVKD. The CDR3 runs 14 residues. CDR3 sequence (DNA): TGTGCCATCAGTGAGTCCCTAGAATTCTACGAGCAGTACTTC. Amino acids: CAISESLEFYEQYF.

This clonotype was picked up many times. The chain is built from TRBV5-1 and TRBJ2-1; TRBD2 agrees at 7 bases. The germline V gene encodes CDR1 SGHRS and CDR2 YFSETQ. V gave up 4 bases and J gave up 9 bases; unmatched junction bases: 10. The CDR3 spans 14 residues. CDR3 loop: CASSPGGIAGEQFF. CDR3 coding DNA: TGCGCCAGCAGCCCGGGGGGTATAGCTGGTGAGCAGTTCTTC.

This clonotype was observed a few times. This CDR3 is CASRRNQNEQFF. The CDR3 DNA is TGTGCCAGCAGAAGGAACCAAAATGAGCAGTTCTTC. The chain couples TRBV28 to TRBJ2-1; D is uncertain. Trimming stripped 6 bases from V and 7 bases from J, with 10 bases between. Germline CDR1 reads MDHEN; CDR2 reads SYDVKM. The CDR3 has 12 residues.

V is TRBV30 and J is TRBJ1-2; D is uncertain. V lost 3 bases to trimming and J lost 0 bases, with 5 bases between them. CDR1 is GTSNPN and CDR2 is SVGIG in the germline V gene (reference sequence). CDR3 length: 12 residues. CDR3 sequence: CAWRNTNYGYTF. CDR3 DNA: TGTGCCTGGAGAAATACTAACTATGGCTACACCTTC.

The V and J genes are TRBV20-1 and TRBJ2-7; the match to TRBD2 covers 15 bases. The assigned J gene may be wrong: the sequence end matches TRBJ2-5 better. The CDR3 has 14 amino acids. Per the germline V gene, CDR1 is DFQATT and CDR2 is SNEGSKA (reference sequence). CDR3 loop: CSARPGLAGGTQYF. In DNA form, the CDR3 reads TGCAGTGCTAGACCGGGACTAGCGGGAGGGACCCAGTACTTC.

This clonotype came up a few times. A much bigger clone sits one base away, suggesting this may be a read error. The chain links TRBV5-1 to TRBJ2-5; the match to TRBD2 covers 9 bases. V shed 3 bases, J shed 11 bases, and the junction held 14 bases outside the gene matches. This CDR3 is built from 15 residues. Germline V gives CDR1 SGHRS, CDR2 YFSETQ. The CDR3 region has the DNA TGCGCCAGCAGCTCACCGTCGACTAGCGGAAATGAGCAGTACTTC. It yields the protein CASSSPSTSGNEQYF.

This chain joins TRBV19 and TRBJ2-2; TRBD1 matches at 7 bases. The CDR3 has 15 residues. Germline V gives CDR1 LNHDA, CDR2 SQIVND (reference sequence). Trimming cost V 4 bases and J 5 bases; bases outside gene matches: 7. DNA for the CDR3: TGTGCCAGTAGTACCATAGGGGGCGATACCGGGGAGCTGTTTTTT. Its translation is CASSTIGGDTGELFF.

In its sample, this clonotype was seen many times. This sequence joins TRBV6-6 and TRBJ2-7, with D uncertain. V gave up 5 bases and J gave up 4 bases, with 12 bases separating them. Germline-derived CDR1 and CDR2 are MNHNY and SVGAGI (reference sequence). The CDR3 is 13 amino acids. Here the CDR3 reads CASSNNIDYEQYF. The CDR3 nucleotides are TGTGCCAGCAGTAACAACATTGATTACGAGCAGTACTTC.

Of note for this clonotype: Compared with germline, one end of the junction differs, possibly owing to a read error. J is TRBJ2-3 and V is TRBV7-2, with a tentative D call TRBD2 (6 bases). The CDR3 has 16 amino acids. Germline CDR1 reads SGHTA; CDR2 reads FQGNSA. Written as DNA, the CDR3 is TGCGCCAGCAGCCCGCAACTAGCAATGTCGGCAGATACGCAGTATTTT. It codes for CASSPQLAMSADTQYF.

The rearrangement uses TRBV27 and TRBJ2-2, with TRBD2 identical over 7 bases. Per germline, CDR1 MNHEY and CDR2 SMNVEV (reference sequence). The trim removed 6 bases at V and 5 bases at J, leaving 9 bases unmatched. The CDR3 contains 15 residues. The CDR3 DNA follows: TGTGCCAGCAGGTTGGGGGGGGTTAGTACCGGGGAGCTGTTTTTT. Translation: CASRLGGVSTGELFF.

At least ten counts were recorded for this clonotype. The V and J genes are TRBV7-9 and TRBJ2-1; 7 bases line up with TRBD1. The CDR3 runs 15 residues. Trimming removed 4 bases from V and 5 bases from J; junction bases left unmatched: 8. In germline, CDR1 is SEHNR, CDR2 FQNEAQ (reference sequence). CDR3 sequence (DNA): TGTGCCAGCAGCTCTTTGCCGACAGGGCACAATGAGCAGTTCTTC. Amino acids: CASSSLPTGHNEQFF.

This chain connects TRBV6-2 or TRBV6-3 to TRBJ2-2; no reliable D call. The CDR3 runs to 11 residues. CDR1 is MNHEY, CDR2 SVGEGT, per germline. V lost 6 bases and J 7 bases, leaving 6 bases between the germline ends. The CDR3 bases are TGTGCCAGCAGGTGGGGCGGGGAGCTGTTTTTT. Amino acid sequence: CASRWGGELFF.

In regard to this clonotype: A read error may be the cause here, since a much bigger clone is one base away. The chain recombines TRBV29-1 with TRBJ2-4, with TRBD1 identical over 10 bases. The assigned J gene may be wrong: the sequence end matches TRBJ2-7 better. The CDR3 loop spans 14 amino acids. CDR1 is SQVTM and CDR2 is ANQGSEA in the germline V gene. Here the CDR3 reads CSARGTGDVYEQYF. The CDR3 DNA reads TGCAGCGCGAGGGGGACAGGGGATGTCTACGAGCAGTACTTC.

The table lists this clonotype with a count of one. The J gene is TRBJ1-2, the V gene TRBV6-5, with D possibly being TRBD1 (5 bases). Trimming stripped 10 bases from V and 5 bases from J, with 20 bases between. CDR1 and CDR2 from the germline V gene are MNHEY and SVGAGI. This CDR3 contains 14 residues. The CDR3 region has the DNA TGTGCCACCAGAGGAGTTGCTGGGGGGTATGGCTACACCTTC. Amino acids: CATRGVAGGYGYTF.

The chain has TRBV4-1 and TRBJ1-5; D gene unclear. V gave up 0 bases and J gave up 7 bases, with 7 bases separating them. The CDR3 contains 13 residues. Germline loops: CDR1 MGHRA, CDR2 YSYEKL. The DNA of the CDR3 is TGCGCCAGCAGCCAAGATACGCAGCAGCCCCAGCATTTT. Its protein is CASSQDTQQPQHF.

Only a few counts were recorded for this clonotype. The J gene is TRBJ2-3, the V gene TRBV7-2, with D possibly called TRBD1 or TRBD2 (5 bases each). Trimming removed 6 bases from V and 2 bases from J, with 18 bases in between. This CDR3 contains 16 residues. Germline lookup yields CDR1 SGHTA and CDR2 FQGNSA. The CDR3 DNA reads as TGTGCCAGCAGTCTCACCGCTGGGGGTTTCACAGATACGCAGTATTTT. Protein product: CASSLTAGGFTDTQYF.

This clonotype has at least ten counts. V and J are TRBV20-1 and TRBJ2-3, with 9 bases matching TRBD2. Trimming removed 5 bases from V and 0 bases from J; junction bases left unmatched: 6. CDR1 and CDR2 from the germline V gene are DFQATT and SNEGSKA (reference sequence). The CDR3 runs to 15 residues. The CDR3 bases are TGCAGTGCTCCGCGAACTAGCGGGAGCACAGATACGCAGTATTTT. The encoded protein is CSAPRTSGSTDTQYF.

About this clonotype itself: A much bigger clone sits one base away, suggesting this may be a read error. The J gene is TRBJ1-1, the V gene TRBV28; D is ambiguous. The CDR3 contains 11 residues. Germline CDR1 is MDHEN and CDR2 is SYDVKM. The CDR3 spells CASSLFPEALF. As DNA, the CDR3 is TGTGCCAGCAGTTTATTCCCTGAAGCTTTGTTT.

J is TRBJ2-1 and V is TRBV20-1, with 7 bases matching TRBD2. The V gene end was trimmed by 2 bases and the J gene end by 2 bases; junction bases not matched to a gene: 3. The length of the CDR3 is 14 residues. The germline CDR1 and CDR2 sequences are DFQATT and SNEGSKA (reference sequence). CDR3 amino acids: CSARTLATYNEQFF. Written as DNA, the CDR3 is TGCAGTGCTAGAACACTAGCGACCTACAATGAGCAGTTCTTC.